The sequence of this T cell receptor (beta chain) was determined in a study of blood T cell repertoires in COVID-19. On the study more broadly: Sources were T cells, B-cell-depleted T cells, or PBMCs; the material itself was cDNA or gDNA.

How the authors handled the data: Reference gene primers were amplified, and this amplification served to estimate nucleated cell counts. This table comes from immunoSEQ multiplex PCR, and its TCRdb copy is limited to in-frame clones, with some not included. That table is the source of V, J and clone size, and D and trimming were worked out from the DNA. The repertoire holds approximately 130,000 clones, with approximately 77% as singletons. Germline CDR1 and CDR2: SGHRS and YFSETQ. This CDR3 spans 15 amino acids. V lost 6 bases, J lost 4 bases, and 16 bases lay in between. The sequence derives from a man older than 75 with acute or convalescent COVID-19. The specimen was peripheral blood. V usage is TRBV5-1 and J usage is TRBJ2-2, with a tentative D call TRBD1 (6 bases). CDR3 coding DNA: TGCGCCAGCACCCTACAGGGTGACGGCACCGGGGAGCTGTTTTTT. As protein: CASTLQGDGTGELFF. Drawing the rest from reference TRBV5-1 and TRBJ2-2, the complete variable domain is KAGVTQTPRYLIKTRGQQVTLSCSPISGHRSVSWYQQTPGQGLQFLFEYFSETQRNKGNFPGRFSGRQFSNSRSEMNVSTLELGDSALYLCASTLQGDGTGELFFGEGSRLTVL.